This T cell receptor (beta chain) was captured by sequencing in a study of blood T cell repertoires in COVID-19. The wider study: Donors in the United States, Italy and Spain gave samples during acute or convalescent COVID-19. PBMCs, B-cell-depleted T cells, or T cells were the source of the cDNA or gDNA that made up the material.

The germline CDR1 and CDR2 sequences are MNHEY and SMNVEV (reference sequence). The CDR3 totals 17 residues. With 7 bases removed from V and 2 bases from J, the gap between germline ends came to 22 bases. TCRdb's copy holds only in-frame clones and misses some; the assay was immunoSEQ multiplex PCR. The table includes some 120,000 clones, 70% to 85% detected once. The rearrangement uses TRBV27 and TRBJ2-3, with D perhaps TRBD2 (6 bases). This TCR was sampled from a woman in her forties or fifties with acute or convalescent COVID-19. The sequenced material came from peripheral blood. The CDR3 protein is CASTFAVGGGYTDTQYF. CDR3 nucleotides: TGTGCCAGCACCTTCGCTGTTGGGGGAGGTTACACAGATACGCAGTATTTT.